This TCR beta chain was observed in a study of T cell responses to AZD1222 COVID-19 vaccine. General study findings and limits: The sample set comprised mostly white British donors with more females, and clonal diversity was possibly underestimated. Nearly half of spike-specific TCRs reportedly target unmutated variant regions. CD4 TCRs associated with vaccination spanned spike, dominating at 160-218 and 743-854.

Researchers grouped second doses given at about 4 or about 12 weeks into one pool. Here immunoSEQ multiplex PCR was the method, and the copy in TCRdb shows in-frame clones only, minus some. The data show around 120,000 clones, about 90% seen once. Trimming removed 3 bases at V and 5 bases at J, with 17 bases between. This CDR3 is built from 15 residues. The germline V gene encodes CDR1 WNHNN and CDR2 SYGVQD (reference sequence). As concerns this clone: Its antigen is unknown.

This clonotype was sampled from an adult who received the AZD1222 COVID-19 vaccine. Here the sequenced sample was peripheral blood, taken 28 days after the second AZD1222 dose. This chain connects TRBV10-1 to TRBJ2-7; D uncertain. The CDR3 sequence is CASSETVGPPHEQYF. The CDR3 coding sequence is TGCGCCAGCAGTGAAACGGTCGGCCCCCCCCACGAGCAGTACTTC.